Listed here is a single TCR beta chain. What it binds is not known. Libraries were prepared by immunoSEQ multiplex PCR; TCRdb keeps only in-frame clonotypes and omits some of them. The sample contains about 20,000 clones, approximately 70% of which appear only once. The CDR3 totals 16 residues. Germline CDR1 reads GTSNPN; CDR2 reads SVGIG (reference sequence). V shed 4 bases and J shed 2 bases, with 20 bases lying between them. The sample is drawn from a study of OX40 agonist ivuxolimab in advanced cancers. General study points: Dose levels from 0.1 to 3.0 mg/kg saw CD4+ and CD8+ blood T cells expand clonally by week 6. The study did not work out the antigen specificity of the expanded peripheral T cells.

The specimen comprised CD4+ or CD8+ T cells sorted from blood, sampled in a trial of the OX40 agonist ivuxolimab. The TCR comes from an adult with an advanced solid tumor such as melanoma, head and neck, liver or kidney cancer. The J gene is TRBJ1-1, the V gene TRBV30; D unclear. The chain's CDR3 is CAWIILPGASNTEAFF. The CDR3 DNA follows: TGTGCCTGGATTATACTCCCGGGCGCCTCAAACACTGAAGCTTTCTTT. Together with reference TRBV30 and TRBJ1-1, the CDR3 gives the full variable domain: SQTIHQWPATLVQPVGSPLSLECTVEGTSNPNLYWYRQAAGRGLQLLFYSVGIGQISSEVPQNLSASRPQDRQFILSSKKLLLSDSGFYLCAWIILPGASNTEAFFGQGTRLTVV.